A single sample is the source of the 25 T cell receptor beta chains below, sequenced in a study of blood T cell repertoires in COVID-19. Generated by immunoSEQ multiplex PCR, the TCRdb table keeps only in-frame clones and is missing some. The table has nearly 200,000 clones, roughly 84% seen once. Sequencing used PBMCs or T cells enriched from blood (not recorded which). The receptors come from a man between 40 and 49 years old who had recovered from COVID-19.

V and J are TRBV4-3 and TRBJ2-4; 8 bases match TRBD2. The J segment lost 0 bases and the V segment lost 0 bases, leaving 4 bases of the junction unmatched. There are 17 residues in the CDR3. CDR1 is LGHNA and CDR2 is YSLEER in the germline V gene. The CDR3 DNA is TGCGCCAGCAGCCAAGATATTGCGGGGGGAGCCAAAAACATTCAGTACTTC. Residues: CASSQDIAGGAKNIQYF.

There are many counts of this clone. The CDR3 spells CAISGGIQGPPYEQYF. The CDR3 DNA follows: TGTGCCATCAGTGGGGGGATCCAGGGGCCCCCGTACGAGCAGTACTTC. V gene TRBV10-3 combines with J gene TRBJ2-7, with D possibly TRBD1 on 6 matching bases. Trimming pared 4 bases from V and 4 bases from J, leaving 20 bases between. CDR1 ENHRY and CDR2 SYGVKD come from the germline V gene. CDR3 length: 16 residues.

The rearrangement joins TRBV24-1 to TRBJ1-2, with a tentative D call TRBD1 (5 bases). V dropped 2 bases and J dropped 3 bases, with 9 bases sitting between them. The CDR3 length is 14 residues. Germline V gene data show CDR1 as KGHDR and CDR2 as SFDVKD. The CDR3 loop is CATSDSTEDYGYTF. The DNA for the CDR3 is TGTGCCACCAGTGATTCGACAGAAGACTATGGCTACACCTTC.

The chain uses TRBV5-6 and TRBJ2-1; D may be TRBD2 (6 bases). CDR1 and CDR2 from the germline V gene are SGHDT and YYEEEE. CDR3 size: 13 residues. Trimming took 0 bases from V and 9 from J, leaving 10 bases between them. CDR3: CASSLGLGVEQFF. CDR3 DNA sequence: TGTGCCAGCAGCTTGGGACTAGGGGTTGAGCAGTTCTTC.

The chain couples TRBV7-6 to TRBJ1-4; unclear D gene. The CDR3 runs to 16 residues. V lost 5 bases to trimming and J lost 1 base, with 14 bases between them. Per the germline V gene, CDR1 is SGHVS and CDR2 is FNYEAQ. CDR3 in DNA: TGTGCCAGCAGCGAATACCTGGGAGGAACTAATGAAAAACTGTTTTTT. Encoded protein: CASSEYLGGTNEKLFF.

The CDR3 here is CATIRTPMEVSYGYTF. The CDR3 nucleotides are TGCGCCACAATCCGGACCCCCATGGAGGTATCGTATGGCTACACCTTC. V and J are TRBV10-2 and TRBJ1-2; D is unclear. Trimming took off 10 bases at V and 5 bases at J, with 26 bases between the two ends. The CDR3 contains 16 residues. Germline V lookup: CDR1 WSHSY, CDR2 SAAADI.

V and J are TRBV5-1 and TRBJ2-2; 8 nucleotides agree with TRBD1. Germline lookup yields CDR1 SGHRS and CDR2 YFSETQ. Unmatched junction bases numbered 6, after V lost 3 bases and J lost 5 bases. The CDR3 spans 15 residues. Here the CDR3 DNA reads TGCGCCAGCAGCTCAGGACAGGGATGGACCGGGGAGCTGTTTTTT. Amino acid sequence: CASSSGQGWTGELFF.

CDR3 protein: CASSQTRQGRTEAFF. CDR3 coding DNA: TGTGCCAGCAGCCAAACCAGACAGGGGAGAACTGAAGCTTTCTTT. The chain links TRBV7-9 to TRBJ1-1, with 8 bases identical to TRBD1. CDR3 length equals 15 residues. The V segment lost 5 bases and the J segment 5 bases; nucleotides outside the gene matches: 10. CDR1 and CDR2 from the germline V gene are SEHNR and FQNEAQ (reference sequence).

J is TRBJ2-5 and V is TRBV7-2; 10 bases line up with TRBD1. CDR3 length equals 14 residues. Trimming took 5 bases from V and 2 from J; bases not matched to a gene: 2. Germline V gene data show CDR1 as SGHTA and CDR2 as FQGNSA. The CDR3 reads CASSADRGQETQYF. In DNA, the CDR3 is TGTGCCAGCAGCGCGGACAGGGGGCAAGAGACCCAGTACTTC.

The chain carries TRBV11-1 and TRBJ2-7; tentatively, D is TRBD1 (5 bases). Germline V gene lookup returns CDR1 SGHAT and CDR2 FQDESV (reference sequence). The CDR3 loop spans 13 amino acids. Trimming pared 1 base from V and 3 bases from J, leaving 7 bases between. The CDR3 DNA follows: TGTGCCAGCAGCTTAGGACAGATCTACGAGCAGTACTTC. The encoded protein is CASSLGQIYEQYF.

V is TRBV28 and J is TRBJ1-5, with a tentative D call TRBD1 (5 bases). The CDR3 length is 15 residues. Trimming cost V 2 bases and J 4 bases, with 12 bases left between them. Germline V CDR1 and CDR2: MDHEN, SYDVKM. The CDR3 protein is CASSLMGPGNQPQHF. CDR3 DNA: TGTGCCAGCAGTTTAATGGGGCCGGGTAATCAGCCCCAGCATTTT. The variable domain in full, completed from reference TRBV28 and TRBJ1-5, reads DVKVTQSSRYLVKRTGEKVFLECVQDMDHENMFWYRQDPGLGLRLIYFSYDVKMKEKGDIPEGYSVSREKKERFSLILESASTNQTSMYLCASSLMGPGNQPQHFGDGTRLSIL.

This sequence joins TRBV4-3 and TRBJ2-2, with D hard to call. V was pared by 3 bases and J by 1 base, with 12 bases between. This CDR3 has 16 residues. CDR1 is LGHNA and CDR2 is YSLEER in the germline V gene. The CDR3 sequence: CASSQGSLVNTGELFF. CDR3 in DNA: TGCGCCAGCAGCCAGGGCAGTCTGGTGAACACCGGGGAGCTGTTTTTT.

V gene TRBV5-8 combines with J gene TRBJ1-2; D perhaps matches TRBD1 (6 bases). The CDR3 covers 15 residues. V lost 5 bases, J lost 4 bases, and 18 bases lay in between. Per germline, CDR1 SGHTS and CDR2 YDEGEE. The CDR3 spells CASSLGIRGSYGYTF. The CDR3 nucleotides are TGTGCCAGCAGTCTTGGGATCAGGGGTTCCTATGGCTACACCTTC.

This clone was seen more than once but under ten times. This chain connects TRBV10-3 to TRBJ2-3; 10 bases are a match to TRBD1. Trimming removed 5 bases from V and 5 bases from J; junction bases left unmatched: 13. The CDR3 contains 17 residues. Germline loops: CDR1 ENHRY, CDR2 SYGVKD. Written as DNA, the CDR3 is TGTGCCATCAGTACGATAGCCCGACAGGGGGCCGGAGATACGCAGTATTTT. It codes for CAISTIARQGAGDTQYF.

This chain links TRBV9 with TRBJ2-7, with 11 bases identical to TRBD1. The CDR3 runs 15 residues. With 3 bases clipped from V and 6 bases from J, the junction kept 8 bases outside the gene matches. The germline gives CDR1 SGDLS, CDR2 YYNGEE. The CDR3 DNA reads as TGTGCCAGCAGCGCGGGGACAGGGGGTTTAGGCGAGCAGTACTTC. Translation: CASSAGTGGLGEQYF.

This sequence joins TRBV19 and TRBJ1-1, with D uncertain. The CDR3 runs to 13 residues. The V and J ends lost 7 bases and 1 base respectively, with 10 bases between them. Germline CDR1 is LNHDA and CDR2 is SQIVND (reference sequence). In DNA, the CDR3 is TGTGCCAGTATGAGGGCGGGGAACACTGAAGCTTTCTTT. Translating gives CASMRAGNTEAFF.

CDR3 sequence (DNA): TGTGCCAGCAGCCTGAGGACAGGGGGTGCCATTCAGTACTTC. It codes for CASSLRTGGAIQYF. The rearrangement joins TRBV7-8 to TRBJ2-4, with TRBD1 matching 10 bases. CDR3 length: 14 residues. Trimming cost V 5 bases and J 9 bases; bases outside gene matches: 7. Germline V gives CDR1 SGHVS, CDR2 FQNEAQ.

This clone appeared a few times. V and J are TRBV18 and TRBJ2-5, with TRBD1 as a possible D gene (8 bases). Trimming cost V 6 bases and J 5 bases, with 22 bases left between them. Germline CDR1 is KGHSH and CDR2 is LQKENI. This CDR3 is built from 16 residues. The CDR3 region has the DNA TGTGCCAGCTCTCGGACCGCGGGGGACAGGCTCGAGACCCAGTACTTC. Its protein product is CASSRTAGDRLETQYF.

V gene TRBV5-8 combines with J gene TRBJ1-5; D not certain. Trimming removed 4 bases from V and 2 bases from J, with 13 bases in between. The CDR3 is 15 amino acids. Germline loops: CDR1 SGHTS, CDR2 YDEGEE. CDR3 loop: CASSPQNTGNQPQHF. The CDR3 DNA sequence: TGTGCCAGCAGCCCTCAAAATACGGGCAATCAGCCCCAGCATTTT.

V and J are TRBV27 and TRBJ2-7; 9 nucleotides match TRBD1. V was clipped by 4 bases and J by 3 bases; unmatched bases: 7. This CDR3 is built from 15 residues. Per germline, CDR1 MNHEY and CDR2 SMNVEV (reference sequence). The chain's CDR3 is CASSSQGQGGYEQYF. In DNA form, the CDR3 reads TGTGCCAGCAGTTCCCAGGGACAGGGCGGCTACGAGCAGTACTTC.

This chain links TRBV7-3 with TRBJ2-7, with D tentatively TRBD1 (5 bases). V was shortened by 0 bases and J by 5 bases, with 11 bases between the two germline ends. CDR1 SGHTA and CDR2 FQGTGA come from the germline V gene. This CDR3 has 14 amino acids. CDR3 residues: CASSLTAGSHEQYF. The CDR3, as DNA: TGTGCCAGCAGCTTAACCGCAGGGTCCCACGAGCAGTACTTC.

The rearrangement joins TRBV5-5 to TRBJ2-2, with 11 positions matching TRBD1. V lost 0 bases and J lost 4; bases outside the gene matches: 11. The CDR3 extends over 19 amino acids. CDR1 is SGHKS, CDR2 YYEKEE, per germline (reference sequence). CDR3 nucleotide sequence: TGTGCCAGCAGCTTGGAGGTTATTGGACAGGGGGCTGGCACCGGGGAGCTGTTTTTT. It is translated as CASSLEVIGQGAGTGELFF.

The genes are TRBV29-1 and TRBJ2-5; 9 nucleotides align to TRBD1. This CDR3 spans 12 amino acids. Germline values: CDR1 SQVTM, CDR2 ANQGSEA. V shed 6 bases and J 5 bases; nucleotides not matched to a gene: 4. The CDR3 DNA is TGCAGCGTGGACAGGGGTCGGGAGACCCAGTACTTC. Its translation: CSVDRGRETQYF.

The chain couples TRBV2 to TRBJ1-1; D remains ambiguous. Between the trimmed V and J ends, which lost 7 bases and 5 bases, there was a span of 14 bases. The CDR3 spans 13 residues. The germline gives CDR1 SNHLY, CDR2 FYNNEI. The chain's CDR3 is CASTAGGSTEAFF. CDR3 nucleotides: TGTGCCAGCACTGCAGGAGGGAGTACTGAAGCTTTCTTT.

Only a few counts were recorded for this clone. The chain combines TRBV6-5 with TRBJ1-2, with 10 bases aligning to TRBD1. V shed 6 bases and J 3 bases; nucleotides not matched to a gene: 4. CDR3 length: 14 amino acids. The germline CDR1 and CDR2 sequences are MNHEY and SVGAGI. The CDR3 here is CASSGTGVYYGYTF. The CDR3 region has the DNA TGTGCCAGCAGCGGGACAGGGGTTTACTATGGCTACACCTTC.